This T cell receptor (beta chain) was captured by sequencing in a study of CD8+ T cells in alopecia areata. V lost 3 bases and J lost 0, with 15 bases in between. The CDR3 consists of 16 residues. Germline CDR1 MGHDK, CDR2 SYGVNS. cDNA prepared by RNA extraction and subsequent reverse transcription served as the template for sequencing. Assay used: immunoSEQ multiplex PCR; TCRdb lists only in-frame clones, some missing. This table holds some 160,000 clones, roughly 65% found once. As for treatment: oral pan-JAK inhibitor, 5-10 mg twice daily. The material was CD4+ T cells sorted from blood, obtained at week 4, from a patient treated with tofacitinib. The receptor was isolated from a human donor with alopecia areata. V and J are TRBV25-1 and TRBJ2-7; D unresolved. The CDR3 DNA is TGTGCCAGCAGTGACGCCGAGTTGATGAGCTCCTACGAGCAGTACTTC. This translates into CASSDAELMSSYEQYF.